This T cell receptor (beta chain) comes out of a study of lymphopenia after photon versus proton radiotherapy. Findings of the study overall: Survival link was tested only in deceased patients; proton benefit remains a possibility. After lymphocyte nadir, photon-treated repertoires showed oligoclonal expansion, especially CD8+ Temra. Larger post-nadir TCR diversity loss correlated inversely with survival in deceased patients.

Germline V gives CDR1 LNHDA, CDR2 SQIVND (reference sequence). The CDR3 is 19 residues long. Trimming pared 0 bases from V and 0 bases from J, leaving 20 bases between. About this clone itself: Antigen specificity is unknown.

Here immunoSEQ multiplex PCR was the method, and the copy in TCRdb shows in-frame clones only, minus some. The sample carries around 70,000 clones, around 92% recorded once. The sample consisted of peripheral blood, taken from a patient treated with photon-based radiotherapy. The J gene is TRBJ1-1, the V gene TRBV19, with D possibly TRBD1 on 6 matching bases. This TCR was recovered from a woman in her 40s with cholangiocarcinoma. CDR3 region: CASSIDRGRSTVMNTEAFF. The CDR3 DNA reads TGTGCCAGTAGTATAGATCGGGGGCGGTCGACCGTCATGAACACTGAAGCTTTCTTT. Drawing the rest from reference TRBV19 and TRBJ1-1, the complete variable domain is DGGITQSPKYLFRKEGQNVTLSCEQNLNHDAMYWYRQDPGQGLRLIYYSQIVNDFQKGDIAEGYSVSREKKESFPLTVTSAQKNPTAFYLCASSIDRGRSTVMNTEAFFGQGTRLTVV.